The next 28 T cell receptor beta chains were all read from a single sample in a study of blood T cell repertoires in COVID-19. Here immunoSEQ multiplex PCR was the method, and the copy in TCRdb shows in-frame clones only, minus some. The sample lists 200,000 to 250,000 clones, about 85% seen once, with approximately 2.7% in the top ten. The sample comprised PBMCs or T cells enriched from blood (not recorded which). These receptors originate from a woman aged 30 to 39 who had recovered from COVID-19.

This sequence joins TRBV14 and TRBJ2-3; TRBD1 matches at 7 bases. This CDR3 spans 14 amino acids. CDR1 SGHDN and CDR2 FVKESK come from the germline V gene. The V and J ends lost 1 base and 4 bases, in that order; junction bases with no gene match: 2. CDR3 coding DNA: TGTGCCAGCAGCCAAGGAACAGGGGCAGATACGCAGTATTTT. Protein sequence: CASSQGTGADTQYF.

The gene calls are TRBV9 and TRBJ2-3, with D possibly matching TRBD1 (6 bases). Looked up from germline, CDR1 is SGDLS and CDR2 is YYNGEE. This CDR3 spans 15 amino acids. Trimming stripped 4 bases from V and 2 bases from J, with 14 bases between. CDR3 nucleotide sequence: TGTGCCAGCAGCTCAGGACAGAGTCTCACAGATACGCAGTATTTT. Translation: CASSSGQSLTDTQYF.

This chain uses TRBV19 with TRBJ2-7, with D tentatively TRBD1 (5 bases). The CDR3 is 15 residues long. Germline-derived CDR1 and CDR2 are LNHDA and SQIVND (reference sequence). Trimming shortened V by 1 base and J by 4 bases, and 14 bases separated the two germline ends. The CDR3 protein is CASSIGSGSKYEQYF. The CDR3 nucleotides read TGTGCCAGTAGTATAGGGTCAGGGTCCAAATACGAGCAGTACTTC.

In its sample, this clone was seen once. The chain carries TRBV28 and TRBJ1-1; D is ambiguous. Between the trimmed V and J ends, which lost 5 bases and 1 base, there was a span of 5 bases. This CDR3 has 12 residues. Germline values: CDR1 MDHEN, CDR2 SYDVKM. In DNA, the CDR3 is TGTGCCAGCAGTCGGGGGAACACTGAAGCTTTCTTT. Protein: CASSRGNTEAFF.

The rearrangement links TRBV6-5 to TRBJ2-5; 13 bases are shared with TRBD2. Germline loops: CDR1 MNHEY, CDR2 SVGAGI. V trimming: 4 bases; J trimming: 5 bases; junction bases outside the gene matches: 7. This CDR3 is 16 amino acids long. The CDR3 protein is CASSLTSGGAFETQYF. DNA for the CDR3: TGTGCCAGCAGTTTAACTAGCGGGGGGGCCTTTGAGACCCAGTACTTC.

This sequence joins TRBV16 and TRBJ1-2; D uncertain. The CDR3 is 11 residues long. Between the trimmed V and J ends, which lost 8 bases and 4 bases, there was a span of 8 bases. Germline CDR1 reads KGHSY; CDR2 reads FQNENV. CDR3 amino acids: CASGLGYGYTF. The CDR3 DNA reads as TGTGCCAGCGGTCTAGGCTATGGCTACACCTTC.

This rearrangement joins TRBV5-6 to TRBJ2-7; TRBD1 might be the D (5 bases). The CDR3 length is 14 residues. Trimming took 0 bases from V and 2 from J, leaving 9 bases between them. Germline V lookup: CDR1 SGHDT, CDR2 YYEEEE. The CDR3 bases are TGTGCCAGCAGCTTGGGACAGCAGCCCTACGAGCAGTACTTC. As protein: CASSLGQQPYEQYF.

The chain is built from TRBV5-1 and TRBJ2-2, with D tentatively TRBD2 (5 bases). CDR1 and CDR2 from the germline V gene are SGHRS and YFSETQ. The CDR3 is 16 amino acids. V shed 0 bases and J shed 3 bases, with 12 bases lying between them. This CDR3 is CASSLDGGLDTGELFF. The CDR3 coding sequence is TGCGCCAGCAGCTTGGACGGAGGCCTGGACACCGGGGAGCTGTTTTTT.

J is TRBJ1-4 and V is TRBV2, with a possible D match to TRBD1 (5 bases). The V end was cut by 4 bases, the J end by 8 bases, with 14 bases between. The CDR3 is 14 amino acids. Germline V CDR1 and CDR2: SNHLY, FYNNEI. The CDR3 loop is CASSARGSREKLFF. CDR3 nucleotide sequence: TGTGCCAGCAGTGCGCGGGGGAGTAGAGAAAAACTGTTTTTT.

V gene TRBV6-2 or TRBV6-3 combines with J gene TRBJ1-2, with unresolved D. V lost 3 bases to trimming and J lost 8 bases, with 7 bases between them. This CDR3 spans 11 amino acids. Germline V gene data show CDR1 as MNHEY and CDR2 as SVGEGT. The CDR3 DNA reads as TGTGCCAGCAGTTATCCCGAGGGCTACACCTTC. This codes for CASSYPEGYTF.

The V and J genes are TRBV7-8 and TRBJ2-7; 7 nucleotides agree with TRBD2. This CDR3 is 17 amino acids long. Trimming cost V 0 bases and J 3 bases; bases outside gene matches: 11. Germline V gene lookup returns CDR1 SGHVS and CDR2 FQNEAQ. CDR3 in amino acids: CASSLAVWLAENYEQYF. CDR3 in DNA: TGTGCCAGCAGCTTAGCGGTCTGGCTAGCGGAGAACTACGAGCAGTACTTC.

V and J are TRBV6-5 and TRBJ1-2; D not certain. The CDR3 contains 13 residues. V gave up 3 bases and J gave up 6 bases, with 11 bases separating them. In germline, CDR1 is MNHEY, CDR2 SVGAGI. The CDR3 sequence: CASSYDSRDGYTF. CDR3 DNA sequence: TGTGCCAGCAGTTATGATAGCAGAGATGGCTACACCTTC.

The chain joins TRBV4-2 to TRBJ2-1, with TRBD2 matching 15 bases. The germline CDR1 and CDR2 sequences are LGHNA and YNFKEQ. V dropped 0 bases and J dropped 0; count of bases not matched to a gene: 6. This CDR3 has 20 amino acids. The CDR3 DNA follows: TGTGCCAGCAGCCAAGACGGGACTAGCGGGGGGTTCAGCTCCTACAATGAGCAGTTCTTC. Protein sequence: CASSQDGTSGGFSSYNEQFF.

The table lists this clone with a count of one. The CDR3 region is CASSDTGTSVETQYF. For the CDR3, the DNA is TGTGCCAGCAGCGACACCGGGACTAGCGTAGAGACCCAGTACTTC. The rearrangement links TRBV2 to TRBJ2-5; 10 nucleotides align to TRBD2. The V gene's germline CDR1 is SNHLY and CDR2 FYNNEI. The CDR3 consists of 15 residues. V shed 6 bases, J shed 4 bases, and the junction held 8 bases outside the gene matches.

The gene calls are TRBV7-6 and TRBJ1-1; D gene uncertain. CDR1 and CDR2 from the germline V gene are SGHVS and FNYEAQ. This CDR3 has 15 amino acids. V was cut by 0 bases and J by 1 base, with 9 bases left in between. Here the CDR3 reads CASSLALSGNTEAFF. The CDR3, as DNA: TGTGCCAGCAGCTTAGCGCTGTCGGGGAACACTGAAGCTTTCTTT.

V usage is TRBV19 and J usage is TRBJ1-3; D is possibly TRBD1 (6 bases). CDR3 length: 15 amino acids. Deletions cut 4 bases from V and 0 bases from J, with 10 bases between. Germline-derived CDR1 and CDR2 are LNHDA and SQIVND (reference sequence). The CDR3 nucleotides read TGTGCCAGTAGTAGGGCCAGGGGCTCTGGAAACACCATATATTTT. It encodes CASSRARGSGNTIYF.

V usage is TRBV7-2 and J usage is TRBJ1-2, with 8 bases that match TRBD1. Germline values: CDR1 SGHTA, CDR2 FQGNSA. The J segment lost 7 bases and the V segment lost 3 bases, leaving 1 base of the junction unmatched. The length of the CDR3 is 12 residues. CDR3 in DNA: TGTGCCAGCAGCTTGGACAGGGTTGGCTACACCTTC. Its translation is CASSLDRVGYTF.

The rearrangement links TRBV10-3 to TRBJ1-2, with D uncertain. The CDR3 is made up of 13 amino acids. Per germline, CDR1 ENHRY and CDR2 SYGVKD. Trimming removed 4 bases from V and 4 bases from J, with 10 bases in between. The CDR3 spells CAISVEGSYGYTF. CDR3 bases: TGTGCCATCAGTGTGGAGGGTTCCTATGGCTACACCTTC.

This rearrangement joins TRBV12-2 to TRBJ1-2; TRBD1 is the table's D call and was not checked against the DNA. TRBV12-2 is a pseudogene segment. This CDR3 has 13 residues. CDR3 loop: CASRLGPNYGYTF. Written as DNA, the CDR3 is TGTGCAAGTCGCTTAGGTCCAAACTATGGCTACACCTTC.

This clone was counted a few times. The V gene is TRBV5-1, the J gene TRBJ2-7; TRBD1 is a possible D gene (5 bases). Per the germline V gene, CDR1 is SGHRS and CDR2 is YFSETQ. Trimming shortened V by 3 bases and J by 2 bases, and 12 bases separated the two germline ends. CDR3 length equals 14 residues. CDR3 region: CASSYDRDTYEQYF. In nucleotides, the CDR3 is TGCGCCAGCAGCTACGACAGAGATACCTACGAGCAGTACTTC.

CDR3 sequence: CASTPGDYGYTF. For the CDR3, the DNA is TGTGCCAGCACCCCGGGGGACTATGGCTACACCTTC. This rearrangement joins TRBV28 to TRBJ1-2; a possible D gene is TRBD1 (5 bases). There are 12 residues in the CDR3. V lost 7 bases and J 3 bases, leaving 9 bases between the germline ends. Germline CDR1 and CDR2: MDHEN and SYDVKM.

The CDR3, as DNA: TGCGCCAGCAGCTTGGCCGCAGGGCTCACTGAAGCTTTCTTT. Translation: CASSLAAGLTEAFF. The chain uses TRBV5-1 and TRBJ1-1; maybe TRBD1 (5 bases). CDR1 is SGHRS, CDR2 YFSETQ, per germline. The V end was cut by 0 bases, the J end by 4 bases, with 10 bases between. The length of the CDR3 is 14 residues.

The chain joins TRBV7-9 to TRBJ2-7, with 7 bases identical to TRBD1. V lost 3 bases to trimming and J lost 2 bases; unmatched junction nucleotides: 4. Germline V lookup: CDR1 SEHNR, CDR2 FQNEAQ (reference sequence). The CDR3 totals 14 residues. The CDR3 DNA reads TGTGCCAGCAGCTTGGGACAGCCAACCTACGAGCAGTACTTC. It is translated as CASSLGQPTYEQYF.

The chain has TRBV5-6 and TRBJ2-5; perhaps TRBD1 as D (7 bases). Trimming shortened V by 0 bases and J by 1 base, and 13 bases separated the two germline ends. Germline V gives CDR1 SGHDT, CDR2 YYEEEE. CDR3 size: 16 residues. This CDR3 reads CASSLGAGGSQETQYF. The CDR3 DNA reads as TGTGCCAGCAGCTTGGGGGCAGGGGGGAGCCAAGAGACCCAGTACTTC.

The CDR3 nucleotides read TGTGCCAGCAGTACAGTTACAGGGGACTCTGGGGCCAACGTCCTGACTTTC. This codes for CASSTVTGDSGANVLTF. The rearrangement links TRBV13 to TRBJ2-6; 7 positions match TRBD1. This CDR3 contains 17 residues. Germline values: CDR1 PRHDT, CDR2 FYEKMQ (reference sequence). J lost 0 bases, V lost 6 bases, and 8 bases had no gene match.

V gene TRBV7-3 combines with J gene TRBJ1-2, with TRBD1 matching over 8 bases. Trimming at V came to 5 bases and at J to 8 bases, leaving 7 bases not matched to a gene. Germline loops: CDR1 SGHTA, CDR2 FQGTGA. The CDR3 runs 13 residues. CDR3 nucleotide sequence: TGTGCCAGCAGCCCCAAGACAGGGGACGGCTACACCTTC. It codes for CASSPKTGDGYTF.

V is TRBV6-5 and J is TRBJ2-3, with 8 bases matching TRBD2. Germline V gene data show CDR1 as MNHEY and CDR2 as SVGAGI. This CDR3 comprises 14 residues. Trimming at V came to 6 bases and at J to 5 bases, leaving 7 bases not matched to a gene. The CDR3 DNA follows: TGTGCCAGCAGGTCGGGGGGGCCCTTAGATACGCAGTATTTT. Protein sequence: CASRSGGPLDTQYF.

The V gene is TRBV3-1 (or the pseudogene TRBV3-2), the J gene TRBJ2-6; D gene unclear. The CDR3 has 14 residues. Between the trimmed V and J ends, which lost 4 bases and 0 bases, there was a span of 4 bases. Germline V gene lookup returns CDR1 LGHDT and CDR2 YNNKEL (reference sequence). The CDR3 bases are TGTGCCAGCAGCCCCAACTCTGGGGCCAACGTCCTGACTTTC. Translation: CASSPNSGANVLTF.